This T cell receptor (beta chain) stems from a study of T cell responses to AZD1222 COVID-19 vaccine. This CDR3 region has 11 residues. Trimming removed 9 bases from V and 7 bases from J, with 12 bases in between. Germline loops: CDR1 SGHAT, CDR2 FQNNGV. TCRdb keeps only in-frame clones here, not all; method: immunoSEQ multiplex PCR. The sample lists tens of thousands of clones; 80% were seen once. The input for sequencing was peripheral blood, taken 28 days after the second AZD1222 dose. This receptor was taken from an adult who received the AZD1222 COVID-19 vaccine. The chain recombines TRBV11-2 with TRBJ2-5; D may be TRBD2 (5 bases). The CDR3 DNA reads TGTGCCAGTCAGGTCGGGGTGACCCAGTACTTC. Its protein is CASQVGVTQYF.